Shown below are 26 T cell receptor beta chains from a single sample sequenced in a study of T cells in Graves' hyperthyroidism and ophthalmopathy. Amplified TCR beta CDR3 regions came from RNA transcripts. During a first-round RT-PCR of the TCR CDR3, the HTBI primer set was used. MiXCR was run by TCRdb on the multiplex PCR reads, yielding one entry per CDR3 protein. The sample contains about 380,000 distinct CDR3 sequences, about 13% of which appear only once. Sample: blood. The receptors were gathered from a young man with Graves' hyperthyroidism that later progressed to Graves' ophthalmopathy.

This clonotype was recorded at least ten times. The chain employs TRBV12-3 or TRBV12-4 and TRBJ1-2, with D hard to call. Trimming took off 1 base at V and 0 bases at J, with 12 bases between the two ends. CDR3 size: 16 residues. This CDR3 reads CASSLGIGPANYGYTF. CDR3 DNA: TGTGCCAGCAGTTTAGGTATAGGGCCAGCTAACTATGGCTACACCTTC.

The table lists this clonotype with a few counts. The J gene is TRBJ2-1, the V gene TRBV3-1; 10 nucleotides agree with TRBD2. The germline V gene has CDR1 LGHDT and CDR2 YNNKEL (reference sequence). Germline trimming cut 4 bases from V and 4 bases from J; bases unmatched to any gene: 10. The CDR3 is made up of 17 amino acids. CDR3 amino acids: CASSPTPGLASYNEQFF. The CDR3 DNA reads as TGTGCCAGCAGCCCGACACCGGGACTAGCGTCTTACAATGAGCAGTTCTTC.

This clonotype was observed many times. The rearrangement uses TRBV24-1 and TRBJ2-3; D may match TRBD1 or TRBD2 (6 bases each). The V gene lost 3 bases and the J gene lost 5 bases, with 14 bases spanning the gap. The germline V gene encodes CDR1 KGHDR and CDR2 SFDVKD. This CDR3 is built from 15 residues. The CDR3 nucleotides read TGTGCCACCAGTGATACGGGGGCCGGAGAAGATACGCAGTATTTT. It specifies CATSDTGAGEDTQYF.

This clonotype was seen ten or more times. The gene calls are TRBV11-2 and TRBJ2-7, with unresolved D. Trimming took 1 base from V and 3 from J, leaving 4 bases between them. This CDR3 contains 12 residues. Germline V gene lookup returns CDR1 SGHAT and CDR2 FQNNGV. CDR3 region: CASSLVLYEQYF. As DNA, the CDR3 is TGTGCCAGCAGCTTAGTTCTCTACGAGCAGTACTTC.

This clonotype was counted ten times or more. The V gene is TRBV18, the J gene TRBJ1-5; D possibly corresponds to TRBD1 (6 bases). Germline V CDR1 and CDR2: KGHSH, LQKENI. The ends were cut back, 3 bases at V and 4 bases at J, with 10 bases in the middle. The CDR3 runs 14 residues. CDR3 residues: CASSPGHRNQPQHF. CDR3 coding DNA: TGTGCCAGCTCACCGGGACACCGGAATCAGCCCCAGCATTTT.

In the case of this clonotype: A junction end diverges from the germline sequence, so it may reflect a read error. V gene TRBV5-1 combines with J gene TRBJ2-2; 10 nucleotides align to TRBD2. Germline V gene lookup returns CDR1 SGHRS and CDR2 YFSETQ. This CDR3 contains 15 residues. CDR3 protein: CASGLAGVNSGELFF. The CDR3 nucleotides read TGCGCCAGCGGCCTAGCGGGGGTCAACAGCGGGGAGCTGTTTTTT.

The CDR3 DNA sequence: TGTGCCACCAGCAGGAGGTTGGACAGCTTCGGCAATCAGCCCCAGCATTTT. This gives the protein CATSRRLDSFGNQPQHF. V is TRBV15 and J is TRBJ1-5; a weak D match, TRBD1 (6 bases). Per germline, CDR1 LNHNV and CDR2 YYDKDF (reference sequence). The length of the CDR3 is 17 residues. Trimming removed 3 bases at V and 2 bases at J, with 17 bases between.

This clonotype was seen just once. The chain employs TRBV28 and TRBJ2-5, with D possibly being TRBD2 (6 bases). V shed 1 base and J shed 5 bases, with 20 bases lying between them. Germline V gene data show CDR1 as MDHEN and CDR2 as SYDVKM. The CDR3 contains 17 residues. CDR3 amino acids: CASSLSRGRLGMETQYF. DNA of the CDR3: TGTGCCAGCAGTTTATCGCGGGGACGGCTTGGGATGGAGACCCAGTACTTC.

This clonotype was recorded a few times. The V and J genes are TRBV9 and TRBJ2-1; 9 nucleotides match TRBD1. The CDR3 spans 16 residues. The V and J ends lost 6 bases and 8 bases, in that order; junction bases with no gene match: 15. CDR1 and CDR2 from the germline V gene are SGDLS and YYNGEE. The DNA of the CDR3 is TGTGCCAGCACCCGAGGGGGACAGGGACTTTGGGATGAGCAGTTCTTC. This gives the protein CASTRGGQGLWDEQFF.

This clonotype was seen more than once but under ten times. The rearrangement joins TRBV5-6 to TRBJ1-1; a possible D gene is TRBD1 (6 bases). Trimming took off 4 bases at V and 10 bases at J, with 17 bases between the two ends. CDR1 is SGHDT, CDR2 YYEEEE, per germline. The CDR3 loop spans 13 amino acids. The DNA for the CDR3 is TGTGCCAGCAGCCCAAGTCCAGGGGTTCTAGCTTTCTTT. Protein: CASSPSPGVLAFF.

This clonotype was counted between two and nine times. A read error may produce the germline difference seen at one junction end. The chain couples TRBV2 to TRBJ2-3, with TRBD2 matching 9 bases. The germline V gene has CDR1 SNHLY and CDR2 FYNNEI. This CDR3 is 16 amino acids long. In DNA form, the CDR3 reads TGTGCCAGCAGCCAAGACCCGACTAGCGGTTCAGATACGCACTATTTT. The encoded protein is CASSQDPTSGSDTHYF.

This clonotype was observed a handful of times. The rearrangement links TRBV6-6 to TRBJ1-3, with a tentative D call TRBD1 (5 bases). The CDR3 has 15 residues. Per germline, CDR1 MNHNY and CDR2 SVGAGI (reference sequence). With 0 bases removed from V and 2 bases from J, the gap between germline ends came to 8 bases. The CDR3 nucleotides read TGTGCCAGCAGTTACTCGGACACGGCTGGAAACACCATATATTTT. This codes for CASSYSDTAGNTIYF.

Many counts were recorded for this clonotype. The chain uses TRBV11-2 and TRBJ1-2; D remains ambiguous. Germline CDR1 and CDR2: SGHAT and FQNNGV. V was clipped by 1 base and J by 4 bases, with 10 bases between them. The CDR3 contains 14 residues. CDR3 bases: TGTGCCAGCAGCTTAGCCCGGGAGGCCTATGGCTACACCTTC. Translating gives CASSLAREAYGYTF. Combining the CDR3 with reference TRBV11-2 and TRBJ1-2 gives the whole variable domain EAGVAQSPRYKIIEKRQSVAFWCNPISGHATLYWYQQILGQGPKLLIQFQNNGVVDDSQLPKDRFSAERLKGVDSTLKIQPAKLEDSAVYLCASSLAREAYGYTFGSGTRLTVV.

This clonotype was recorded a few times. The J gene is TRBJ2-5, the V gene TRBV24-1; D gene unclear. V lost 7 bases, J lost 3 bases, and 5 bases lay in between. Germline-derived CDR1 and CDR2 are KGHDR and SFDVKD. This CDR3 comprises 11 residues. CDR3 amino acids: CATRDEETQYF. CDR3 DNA sequence: TGTGCCACCAGGGACGAAGAGACCCAGTACTTC.

This clonotype appeared many times. The chain carries TRBV2 and TRBJ1-5; D is undetermined. The CDR3 spans 15 residues. V was pared by 4 bases and J by 1 base, with 11 bases between. Germline CDR1 reads SNHLY; CDR2 reads FYNNEI. In DNA form, the CDR3 reads TGTGCCAGCAGTGGAGCGGCTGGCAGCAATCAGCCCCAGCATTTT. Translation: CASSGAAGSNQPQHF.

This clonotype was observed a few times. The chain couples TRBV6-5 to TRBJ2-1; TRBD1 aligns across 8 bases. The CDR3 has 14 amino acids. With 2 bases clipped from V and 8 bases from J, the junction kept 5 bases outside the gene matches. Germline CDR1 is MNHEY and CDR2 is SVGAGI. The CDR3 loop reads CASSYGQGAYEQFF. The CDR3 DNA is TGTGCCAGCAGTTACGGCCAGGGGGCCTATGAGCAGTTCTTC.

This chain connects TRBV6-1 to TRBJ2-1; tentatively, D is TRBD1 (5 bases). The CDR3 covers 16 residues. CDR1 is MNHNS and CDR2 is SASEGT in the germline V gene. Trimming took off 2 bases at V and 0 bases at J, with 11 bases between the two ends. The CDR3 nucleotides are TGTGCCAGCAGTGAATATAGGGGTAGCTCCTACAATGAGCAGTTCTTC. Translation gives CASSEYRGSSYNEQFF.

As to this clonotype: An end of the junction does not agree with germline; a read error may underlie this. The rearrangement joins TRBV28 to TRBJ2-2, with D maybe TRBD2 (6 bases). This CDR3 comprises 15 residues. Looked up from germline, CDR1 is MDHEN and CDR2 is SYDVKM. The CDR3 DNA reads TGTGTCAGCAGTTTTCGGGGGTTACTGACCGGGGAGCTGTTTTTT. Residues: CVSSFRGLLTGELFF.

This clonotype was seen ten or more times. The CDR3 coding sequence is TGTGCCAGCAGACCGATAGACAACTCCTACAATGAGCAGTTCTTC. Encoded protein: CASRPIDNSYNEQFF. V and J are TRBV28 and TRBJ2-1; D unresolved. This CDR3 comprises 15 residues. Germline CDR1 is MDHEN and CDR2 is SYDVKM. The V gene lost 6 bases and the J gene lost 0 bases, with 12 bases spanning the gap.

The sample holds a few counts of this clonotype. The chain carries TRBV7-2 and TRBJ1-1, with 7 bases identical to TRBD1. The CDR3 is 15 amino acids. Germline trimming cut 5 bases from V and 1 base from J; bases unmatched to any gene: 7. Germline values: CDR1 SGHTA, CDR2 FQGNSA. The DNA for the CDR3 is TGTGCCAGCAGCCAGGAGACAGGGTGGAACACTGAAGCTTTCTTT. Translation: CASSQETGWNTEAFF. The full variable domain, completed using reference TRBV7-2 and TRBJ1-1, is GAGVSQSPSNKVTEKGKDVELRCDPISGHTALYWYRQSLGQGLEFLIYFQGNSAPDKSGLPSDRFSAERTGGSVSTLTIQRTQQEDSAVYLCASSQETGWNTEAFFGQGTRLTVV.

This clonotype was seen only a few times. The chain couples TRBV28 to TRBJ1-1; 7 bases line up with TRBD1. The germline gives CDR1 MDHEN, CDR2 SYDVKM. The V gene end was trimmed by 7 bases and the J gene end by 4 bases; junction bases not matched to a gene: 9. This CDR3 comprises 14 residues. As DNA, the CDR3 is TGTGCCAGCAACCCGGGACAGACTATCACTGAAGCTTTCTTT. Amino acids: CASNPGQTITEAFF.

This clonotype was detected a few times. The V gene is TRBV28, the J gene TRBJ1-5; 7 bases line up with TRBD1. CDR1 and CDR2 (germline): MDHEN, SYDVKM. V shed 5 bases and J 3 bases; nucleotides not matched to a gene: 4. The CDR3 has 14 amino acids. DNA for the CDR3: TGTGCCAGCAGTCGGGACAGACTCAATCAGCCCCAGCATTTT. Its protein product is CASSRDRLNQPQHF.

The chain is built from TRBV28 and TRBJ1-2; no clear D. The germline V gene has CDR1 MDHEN and CDR2 SYDVKM. V was shortened by 2 bases and J by 3 bases, with 4 bases between the two germline ends. The CDR3 totals 12 residues. The CDR3 region has the DNA TGTGCCAGCAGTTTAGCTTACTATGGCTACACCTTC. Its protein product is CASSLAYYGYTF.

This clonotype has a count of ten or more. J is TRBJ1-5 and V is TRBV24-1; 9 bases agree with TRBD1. Germline V CDR1 and CDR2: KGHDR, SFDVKD. CDR3 length: 18 amino acids. V lost 4 bases and J lost 1; bases outside the gene matches: 10. The CDR3 DNA sequence: TGTGCCACCAGTGACTCCCGGGACAGGGCATGGAGCAATCAGCCCCAGCATTTT. Protein product: CATSDSRDRAWSNQPQHF.

This chain uses TRBV5-5 with TRBJ1-3; 8 nucleotides agree with TRBD1. Trimming took 3 bases from V and 4 from J; bases not matched to a gene: 9. The CDR3 spans 16 residues. Looked up from germline, CDR1 is SGHKS and CDR2 is YYEKEE (reference sequence). In DNA, the CDR3 is TGTGCCAGCAGCTCAAACGACAGGGGCTACGGAAACACCATATATTTT. Translated, it gives CASSSNDRGYGNTIYF.

V gene TRBV29-1 combines with J gene TRBJ2-2; D possibly corresponds to TRBD1 (5 bases). Per germline, CDR1 SQVTM and CDR2 ANQGSEA. The V end lost 7 bases, the J end lost 2 bases, and 14 bases lay between the germline ends. The CDR3 has 14 amino acids. The CDR3 bases are TGCAGCGCGTACCAGGACATAAACACCGGGGAGCTGTTTTTT. Residues: CSAYQDINTGELFF.